Reported below is one TCR beta chain. Its antigen is as yet unknown. The germline V and J ends were trimmed by 4 bases and 0 bases, with 15 bases remaining between them. The CDR3 has 16 amino acids. CDR1 and CDR2 (germline): SGHDN, FVKESK. This was a deep-level run. Profiling relied on immunoSEQ multiplex PCR, and the TCRdb table lists in-frame clones only, not all of them. The sample lists 2 million to 2.5 million clones, roughly 91% occurring once. This sample stems from a study of shared clonotypes between healthy human individuals. Study results and limitations: With few donors, the genetic and exposure-history diversity represented was limited. Larger estimated richness was generally seen in naive subsets than in memory subsets. Sequencing depth was a factor that was expected to affect clonotype sharing among donors.

In the naive CD8 group, cells lacked CD45RO and were positively selected for CCR7, so terminally differentiated effector memory CD45RA+ cells were left out. The clonotype comes from a man between 18 and 35 years old in good health. Some clones in this sample may be carry-over from other donors' samples. The sequenced material came from naive CD8+ T cells from PBMCs. The chain uses TRBV14 and TRBJ1-2, with TRBD1 as a possible D gene (6 bases). This CDR3 reads CASSPRGGRTNYGYTF. The CDR3 nucleotides are TGTGCCAGCAGCCCGCGCGGGGGGCGGACTAACTATGGCTACACCTTC.